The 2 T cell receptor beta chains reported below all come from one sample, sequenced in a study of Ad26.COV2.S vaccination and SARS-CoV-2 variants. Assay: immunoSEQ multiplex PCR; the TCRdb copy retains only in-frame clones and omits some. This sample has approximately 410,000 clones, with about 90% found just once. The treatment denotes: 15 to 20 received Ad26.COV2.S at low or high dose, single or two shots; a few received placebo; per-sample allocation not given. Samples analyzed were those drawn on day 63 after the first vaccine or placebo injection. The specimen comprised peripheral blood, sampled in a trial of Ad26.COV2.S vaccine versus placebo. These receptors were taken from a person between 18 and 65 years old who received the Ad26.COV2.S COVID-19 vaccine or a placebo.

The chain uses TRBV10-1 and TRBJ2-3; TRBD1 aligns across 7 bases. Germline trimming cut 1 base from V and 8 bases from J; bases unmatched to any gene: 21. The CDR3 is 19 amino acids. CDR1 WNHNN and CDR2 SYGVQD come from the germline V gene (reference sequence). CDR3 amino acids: CASSEFRNRGYFCVITQYF. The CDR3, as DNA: TGCGCCAGCAGTGAGTTTAGAAACAGGGGCTACTTTTGCGTTATTACGCAGTATTTT.

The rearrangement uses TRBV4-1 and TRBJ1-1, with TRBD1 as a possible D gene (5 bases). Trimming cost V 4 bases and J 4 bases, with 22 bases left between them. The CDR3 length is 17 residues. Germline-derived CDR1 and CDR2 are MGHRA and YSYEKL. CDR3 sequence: CASSPNLRSGVGTEAFF. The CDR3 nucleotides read TGCGCCAGCAGCCCGAATCTACGGTCGGGGGTGGGCACTGAAGCTTTCTTT.